This T cell receptor (beta chain) stems from a study of blood T cells in healthy people across ages. A J-beta primer mix and a sample-barcoded 5' primer were used in a second PCR of roughly 6 to 11 cycles. TCRdb called the 5' RACE reads again in MiXCR, with one record for every CDR3 protein. Among about 1.5 million distinct CDR3 sequences, 42% were seen once, and the ten largest hold under 5%. In germline, CDR1 is SGHRS, CDR2 YFSETQ. This CDR3 is 16 amino acids long. Trimming stripped 0 bases from V and 0 bases from J, with 10 bases between. The clonotype originates from a woman aged 18-29 years in good health. This chain uses TRBV5-1 with TRBJ1-5; weak D call: TRBD1 (5 bases). The material sequenced was blood. The CDR3 DNA follows: TGCGCCAGCAGCTTGGATCCAGGGTATAGCAATCAGCCCCAGCATTTT. This translates into CASSLDPGYSNQPQHF.